This T cell receptor beta chain emerged from a study of T cells in Graves' hyperthyroidism and ophthalmopathy. Looking at the study overall: Peripheral blood was collected at initial diagnosis, before any treatment. Study-level points and caveats: The blood repertoire included most of the expanded thyroid clonotypes above 0.001.

Ten or more counts support this clonotype. Its antigen is currently unknown. Germline V lookup: CDR1 KGHSH, CDR2 LQKENI. The CDR3 is 15 residues long. The V and J ends lost 3 bases and 0 bases respectively, with 11 bases between them. Used for diagnoses were clinical symptoms, serum thyroxine and TRAb, thyroid ultrasound and orbital computed tomography. Amplified regions were TCR beta CDR3 sequences from RNA transcripts. The HTBI set primed first-round TCR CDR3 RT-PCR. Each CDR3 protein gets one entry after TCRdb re-called the multiplex PCR reads with MiXCR. Of 210,000 or so distinct CDR3 sequences listed, roughly a sixth are singletons.

Sequenced: blood. This receptor was identified in a man aged 50 to 60 with Graves' hyperthyroidism. The chain links TRBV18 to TRBJ1-1; unclear D gene. CDR3 residues: CASSPASRMNTEAFF. The CDR3 nucleotides read TGTGCCAGCTCACCGGCTAGCCGCATGAACACTGAAGCTTTCTTT.